This TCR beta chain came from a study of identifying expanded T cells in peripheral blood. CDR1 is SNHLY, CDR2 FYNNEI, per germline. The CDR3 is 15 residues long. Trimming removed 5 bases from V and 6 bases from J; junction bases left unmatched: 9. The assay was immunoSEQ multiplex PCR, and TCRdb's table has in-frame clones only and misses some. The table has approximately 56,000 clones, 65% to 90% seen once. The receptor's source is a person between 18 and 75 years old in good health. The V call is TRBV2, the J call TRBJ2-2, with 7 bases identical to TRBD1. Sequencing used blood. The CDR3 nucleotides read TGTGCCAGCAGTCTACAGGGGCGTTCTGCCGGGGAGCTGTTTTTT. This encodes CASSLQGRSAGELFF.